This T cell receptor beta chain was recorded in a study of T cell responses to AZD1222 COVID-19 vaccine. Study context: Second-dose schedules of about 4 or about 12 weeks were combined. Findings and limits, study-wide: Without day 14 samples, only post-peak T cell repertoires were studied. Dominant at 160-218 and 743-854, vaccine-associated CD4 TCRs also spanned spike. The donors showed a predominance of white British ancestry and of females, with possible underestimation of clonal diversity.

The method was immunoSEQ multiplex PCR; TCRdb's version includes in-frame clones alone and lacks a portion of them. The top ten clones hold 2.5% of a sample with 70,000 to 80,000 clones, roughly 88% of them seen once. This CDR3 comprises 14 residues. Looked up from germline, CDR1 is GTSNPN and CDR2 is SVGIG (reference sequence). Trimming left V 0 bases short and J 1 base short, with 9 bases between. Worth noting for this clone: Its target is unknown.

The TCR was taken from an adult in good health. This sample comprised peripheral blood, obtained on day 0 of AZD1222 vaccination. V and J are TRBV30 and TRBJ1-2, with a tentative D call TRBD1 (6 bases). The DNA for the CDR3 is TGTGCCTGGAGTGTGGTCAGGGGTAACTATGGCTACACCTTC. Translated, it gives CAWSVVRGNYGYTF. Looking up the rest from reference TRBV30 and TRBJ1-2 gives the full variable domain: SQTIHQWPATLVQPVGSPLSLECTVEGTSNPNLYWYRQAAGRGLQLLFYSVGIGQISSEVPQNLSASRPQDRQFILSSKKLLLSDSGFYLCAWSVVRGNYGYTFGSGTRLTVV.